These 4 T cell receptor beta chains originate from one sample sequenced in a study of T cells in Graves' hyperthyroidism and ophthalmopathy. Amplification of TCR beta CDR3 regions was performed using RNA transcripts as template. With the HTBI primer set, the TCR CDR3 went through a first round of RT-PCR. TCRdb independently ran MiXCR on the multiplex PCR reads; one entry per CDR3 protein. The profile shows approximately 620,000 distinct CDR3 sequences, roughly 15% of them singletons. Input material: blood. The receptor source for this set is a woman in her thirties or forties with Graves' ophthalmopathy.

This chain uses TRBV7-3 with TRBJ2-3, with D perhaps TRBD1 or TRBD2 (5 bases each). Per the germline V gene, CDR1 is SGHTA and CDR2 is FQGTGA. The CDR3 has 15 residues. V was pared by 2 bases and J by 1 base, with 10 bases between. The CDR3 protein is CASSLYRGRTDTQYF. The CDR3 nucleotides read TGTGCCAGCAGCTTATATCGGGGCCGCACAGATACGCAGTATTTT.

This clonotype was counted many times. The rearrangement links TRBV2 to TRBJ1-1; a possible D gene is TRBD1 (5 bases). The CDR3 spans 13 residues. Germline assignment: CDR1 SNHLY and CDR2 FYNNEI. Between the trimmed V and J ends, which lost 7 bases and 6 bases, there was a span of 15 bases. The chain's CDR3 is CASTPPTAAEAFF. CDR3 nucleotides: TGTGCCAGCACTCCCCCGACAGCAGCTGAAGCTTTCTTT.

This clonotype was observed a few times. This chain uses TRBV3-1 with TRBJ2-7; D perhaps matches TRBD2 (6 bases). The germline V and J ends were trimmed by 4 bases and 6 bases, with 10 bases remaining between them. This CDR3 contains 12 residues. Germline-derived CDR1 and CDR2 are LGHDT and YNNKEL (reference sequence). Here the CDR3 reads CASSPTRSEQYF. CDR3 nucleotide sequence: TGTGCCAGCAGCCCGACTAGATCCGAGCAGTACTTC.

The sample holds a few counts of this clonotype. The chain links TRBV9 to TRBJ1-6, with 7 bases identical to TRBD1. Germline V gives CDR1 SGDLS, CDR2 YYNGEE. V was pared by 3 bases and J by 10 bases, with 7 bases of the junction left unmatched. This CDR3 contains 14 residues. The CDR3 is CASSERQGGSPLHF. In DNA, the CDR3 is TGTGCCAGCAGCGAGAGACAGGGCGGGTCACCCCTCCACTTT.